This T cell receptor (beta chain) was recorded in a study of cytomegalovirus exposure and HLA in healthy donors. Overall study: The early release's HLA-typed donors yielded 65 million to 85 million unique TCRs.

From germline, CDR1 is LNHDA and CDR2 SQIVND (reference sequence). This CDR3 region has 14 residues. In regard to this clone: The antigen remains undetermined. An end of the junction does not agree with germline; a read error may underlie this.

PCR primers comprised 60 Vbeta and 13 Jbeta primers. TCRdb's table, derived via immunoSEQ multiplex PCR, lists solely in-frame clones and lacks some. The data include about 33,000 clones; the top ten clones carry approximately 4.5%. General study results and limits: Later genetic work tied a missense DCLRE1C variant to beta-chain V and J trimming. Cytomegalovirus status was reportedly diagnosed by the classifier with high sensitivity and specificity.

The J gene is TRBJ2-3, the V gene TRBV19; 9 nucleotides agree with TRBD2. The specimen sequenced was PBMCs. This clonotype originated in a woman between 35 and 50 years old in good health and CMV-seropositive. Here the CDR3 reads CASSIAGGQDKQYF. The CDR3 DNA reads TGTGCCAGTAGTATCGCGGGAGGGCAAGATAAGCAGTATTTT.